These T cell receptor beta chains were read from a single sample in a study of T-cell reconstitution after alpha-beta-depleted transplantation in children. TCRdb processed the PCR reads anew with MiXCR; each CDR3 protein has one entry. Of about 980,000 distinct CDR3 sequences listed, under 30% were seen once; the top ten hold under 30%. The input for sequencing was PBMCs, mostly from graft donor cells, taken 360 days after TCRalphabeta/CD19-depleted stem cell transplant. These receptors originate from a boy younger than two who had a stem cell transplant for SCID, so the T cells may come from the graft donor. Each CDR3 is given with its conserved first and last residue. The D gene is left open where the match is weak. Some rows mark clone size as missing; the rest say once, few, many or name a class of expanded clone.

TRBV27,-,TRBJ2-7,few,TGTGCCAGCGCCGCAGGAGACCAAAAGGCCTACGAGCAGTACTTC,CASAAGDQKAYEQYF
TRBV7-9,TRBD1,TRBJ1-1,-,TGTGCCAGCACCACTCTCAGGGGGGGACTCTGGAACACTGAAGCTTTCTTT,CASTTLRGGLWNTEAFF
TRBV11-2,TRBD1,TRBJ1-5,once,TGTGCCAGCAGCTTAGTCGGGACAGGGGGCCTTAGCAATCAGCCCCAGCATTTT,CASSLVGTGGLSNQPQHF
TRBV7-9,-,TRBJ1-2,-,TGTGCCAGCAGCTTAGTCCTTGGGCCGGCCTATGGCTACACCTTC,CASSLVLGPAYGYTF
TRBV6-4,-,TRBJ2-6,few,TGTGCCAGCAATGGTAGGGTGCCTGGGGCCAACGTCCTGACTTTC,CASNGRVPGANVLTF
TRBV28,TRBD1,TRBJ1-6,-,TGTGCCAGCACCATTCCCGGGACAGGGATCGGGCCCCTCCACTTT,CASTIPGTGIGPLHF
TRBV7-6,-,TRBJ2-7,-,TGTGCCAGCAGCTTAGTCCCCCAGTTGGGAGGAAATCCCCGCTCCTACGAGCAGTACTTC,CASSLVPQLGGNPRSYEQYF
TRBV12-3/TRBV12-4,TRBD1,TRBJ2-2,few,TGTGCCAGCAGTTTAGCCCAGGGGGCTATGACCGGGGAGCTGTTTTTT,CASSLAQGAMTGELFF
TRBV9,-,TRBJ2-3,-,TGTGCCAGCAGCACCTTTCCGGGGGATACGCAGTATTTT,CASSTFPGDTQYF
TRBV19,-,TRBJ2-6,-,TGTGCCAGTAGCCTACAGGTAATGAACTCCAACGTCCTGACTTTC,CASSLQVMNSNVLTF
TRBV9,-,TRBJ2-4,-,TGTGCCAGCAGCGTAGCCCCCCTCGGGGCCAAAAACATTCAGTACTTC,CASSVAPLGAKNIQYF
TRBV5-1,TRBD1,TRBJ1-5,-,TGCGCCAGCAGCCGCGGGACAGAGCCTAATCAGCCCCAGCATTTT,CASSRGTEPNQPQHF
TRBV7-9,-,TRBJ1-2,-,TGTGCCAGCAGCTTTGGGGGCGAGGGCCTCTATGGCTACACCTTC,CASSFGGEGLYGYTF
TRBV5-1,TRBD1,TRBJ2-7,-,TGCGCCAGCAGCTTACCCGGGACAGGGGGCTGGTACGAGCAGTACTTC,CASSLPGTGGWYEQYF
TRBV28,-,TRBJ2-2,-,TGTGCCAGCAGCTCCGCGGGGGCGGGGGTAAGGGAGCTGTTTTTT,CASSSAGAGVRELFF
TRBV11-2,TRBD2,TRBJ2-2,few,TGTGCCAGCAGCCCCCCTAGCGGGGGGGCCTCCGGGGAGCTGTTTTTT,CASSPPSGGASGELFF
TRBV20-1,TRBD1,TRBJ1-6,-,TGCAGTGCCCGGACAGGATATAATTCACCCCTCCACTTT,CSARTGYNSPLHF
TRBV20-1,-,TRBJ2-5,-,TGCAGTGCTAGAGATAGTCCTGTAGAGACCCAGTACTTC,CSARDSPVETQYF
TRBV9,TRBD1,TRBJ2-1,-,TGTGCCAGCAGCGTGATAGGGACAGGGAGTAACAATGAGCAGTTCTTC,CASSVIGTGSNNEQFF
TRBV4-1,TRBD2,TRBJ2-1,-,TGCGCCAGCAGCCAAGGAACTGGCGGAGCGGGGGCCAGTTACAATGAGCAGTTCTTC,CASSQGTGGAGASYNEQFF
TRBV28,-,TRBJ2-7,few,TGTGCCAGCAGTTTATTCGCTCCTACATTCGACTCCTACGAGCAGTACTTC,CASSLFAPTFDSYEQYF
TRBV7-2,-,TRBJ2-7,few,TGTGCCAGCAGCTCCCCGGGTTTTAGGGGTGCCGAGCAGTACTTC,CASSSPGFRGAEQYF
TRBV2,TRBD1,TRBJ2-3,-,TGTGCCGGACAGGGTACAACAGATACGCAGTATTTT,CAGQGTTDTQYF
TRBV18,TRBD1,TRBJ2-1,few,TGTGCCAGCTCACCTCTTACTAGGACAGGGTACAATGAGCAGTTCTTC,CASSPLTRTGYNEQFF
TRBV10-3,-,TRBJ2-3,-,TGTGCCATCAGTGAGTCGTTGGACCGGACGGCGCAGTATTTT,CAISESLDRTAQYF
TRBV2,TRBD1,TRBJ2-5,few,TGTGCCAGCTTACGGGACAGAGGACAAGAGACCCAGTACTTC,CASLRDRGQETQYF
TRBV28,-,TRBJ1-3,few,TGTGCCAGCAGTGCCCACGGGACCTCTGGAGACACCATATATTTT,CASSAHGTSGDTIYF
TRBV18,TRBD2,TRBJ2-5,-,TGTGCCAGCTCACTTGCCGGGACTAGCGAAGAGACCCAGTACTTC,CASSLAGTSEETQYF
TRBV10-3,-,TRBJ1-1,-,TGTGCCACCGTCTCAGACGGGGGGAGAACTGAAGCTTTCTTT,CATVSDGGRTEAFF
TRBV3-1,-,TRBJ1-6,-,TGTGCCAGCAGCCAAGAAGGGGGGGGCCAGAATTCACCCCTCCACTTT,CASSQEGGGQNSPLHF
TRBV7-3,TRBD2,TRBJ2-3,-,TGTGCCAGCAGCTTAACTCCTTCCCAAGGCGGGGGTAGGCAGTATTTT,CASSLTPSQGGGRQYF
TRBV9,TRBD1,TRBJ2-3,few,TGTGCCAGCAGCGCTAGGGGGCGAGGCAGAGATACGCAGTATTTT,CASSARGRGRDTQYF
TRBV12-5,TRBD1,TRBJ2-7,-,TGTGCTAGTGGCTTCGGGACAGGGAGGTACGAGCAGTACTTC,CASGFGTGRYEQYF
TRBV27,TRBD2,TRBJ2-7,few,TGTGCCAGCAGTTGGCTGGGGGAGGGCACCTACGAGCAGTACTTC,CASSWLGEGTYEQYF
TRBV4-2,-,TRBJ2-3,few,TGTGCCAGCAGCCTACTAAGAAGCACAGATACGCAGTATTTT,CASSLLRSTDTQYF
TRBV28,-,TRBJ2-1,-,TGTGCCAGCAGGCCCCCCCTACTCTCCTACAATGAGCAGTTCTTC,CASRPPLLSYNEQFF
TRBV28,-,TRBJ2-7,-,TGTGCCAGCAGTTCCTTTCAGGGGACATACGAGCAGTACTTC,CASSSFQGTYEQYF
TRBV28,-,TRBJ2-3,many,TGTGCCAGCAGTTCCTACAGGGGAGGACCAGATACGCAGTATTTT,CASSSYRGGPDTQYF